Presented here are 18 T cell receptor beta chains from one specimen sequenced in a study of cytomegalovirus exposure and HLA in healthy donors. The PCR employed 60 Vbeta primers together with 13 Jbeta primers. Generated by immunoSEQ multiplex PCR, the TCRdb table keeps only in-frame clones and is missing some. The repertoire consists of around 200,000 clones, with around 88% occurring once and the leading ten covering roughly 0.32%. The sequencing sample was made of PBMCs. The receptors stem from a woman in her twenties or thirties in good health and CMV-seronegative.

Here the CDR3 DNA reads TGTGCCACCAGCAGAGTGGGCGTTCCCGGGGCCAACGTCCTGACTTTC. Translated: CATSRVGVPGANVLTF. The chain has TRBV15 and TRBJ2-6; D is unclear. CDR1 is LNHNV, CDR2 YYDKDF, per germline (reference sequence). The V end was cut by 1 base, the J end by 4 bases, with 11 bases between. The CDR3 runs 16 residues.

This clone turned up a few times. This chain joins TRBV2 and TRBJ1-1; tentatively, D is TRBD1 (5 bases). This CDR3 spans 13 amino acids. Germline loops: CDR1 SNHLY, CDR2 FYNNEI. The V gene lost 5 bases and the J gene lost 6 bases, with 13 bases spanning the gap. CDR3 in amino acids: CASSLSGGAEAFF. CDR3 in DNA: TGTGCCAGCAGTCTGTCGGGGGGGGCTGAAGCTTTCTTT.

J is TRBJ2-3 and V is TRBV27; possibly TRBD2 for D (6 bases). Deletions cut 4 bases from V and 3 bases from J, with 11 bases between. The CDR3 has 14 amino acids. CDR1 and CDR2 (germline): MNHEY, SMNVEV (reference sequence). The DNA for the CDR3 is TGTGCCAGCAGTTGGGACTTCTTTACAGATACGCAGTATTTT. It encodes CASSWDFFTDTQYF.

The V and J genes are TRBV5-1 and TRBJ2-5, with 15 bases lining up with TRBD2. V lost 4 bases to trimming and J lost 6 bases; unmatched junction nucleotides: 4. This CDR3 is 15 amino acids long. Germline V gives CDR1 SGHRS, CDR2 YFSETQ. CDR3: CASSAGTSGGKTQYF. The CDR3 nucleotides read TGCGCCAGCAGCGCAGGGACTAGCGGGGGGAAGACCCAGTACTTC.

This clone came up once. This chain connects TRBV4-2 to TRBJ2-5; D may be TRBD1 (5 bases). The DNA end favors TRBJ2-7, so the J call may be wrong. Germline-derived CDR1 and CDR2 are LGHNA and YNFKEQ. The CDR3 is 13 amino acids. The CDR3 DNA reads as TGTGCCAGCAGCCCTGGACAATACTACGAGCAGTACTTC. Residues: CASSPGQYYEQYF.

This clone was recorded once. The rearrangement joins TRBV30 to TRBJ2-3; D unresolved. Trimming removed 3 bases at V and 5 bases at J, with 3 bases between. The CDR3 extends over 10 amino acids. Germline-derived CDR1 and CDR2 are GTSNPN and SVGIG (reference sequence). CDR3 sequence (DNA): TGTGCCTGGAGCGGAGATACGCAGTATTTT. This encodes CAWSGDTQYF.

The V call is TRBV16, the J call TRBJ1-1; D perhaps matches TRBD1 (5 bases). CDR3 size: 14 residues. Germline assignment: CDR1 KGHSY and CDR2 FQNENV. The V end lost 0 bases, the J end lost 10 bases, and 15 bases lay between the germline ends. The chain's CDR3 is CASSQSSPIRGAFF. CDR3 sequence (DNA): TGTGCCAGCAGCCAATCTTCTCCCATTAGGGGAGCTTTCTTT.

This sequence joins TRBV9 and TRBJ2-2; D possibly corresponds to TRBD1 (5 bases). Germline loops: CDR1 SGDLS, CDR2 YYNGEE. V gave up 0 bases and J gave up 5 bases, with 11 bases separating them. The CDR3 consists of 15 residues. DNA of the CDR3: TGTGCCAGCAGCGTAGCAGGGCGTAGGACCGGGGAGCTGTTTTTT. It yields the protein CASSVAGRRTGELFF.

The count of this clone is one. CDR3 sequence reads: CASSPLELSYEQYF. CDR3 nucleotide sequence: TGTGCCAGCTCACCACTAGAACTTTCCTACGAGCAGTACTTC. The chain links TRBV18 to TRBJ2-7; no firm D call. CDR3 size: 14 residues. V was shortened by 1 base and J by 1 base, with 8 bases between the two germline ends. Germline V CDR1 and CDR2: KGHSH, LQKENI. The full variable domain, completed using reference TRBV18 and TRBJ2-7, is NAGVMQNPRHLVRRRGQEARLRCSPMKGHSHVYWYRQLPEEGLKFMVYLQKENIIDESGMPKERFSAEFPKEGPSILRIQQVVRGDSAAYFCASSPLELSYEQYFGPGTRLTVT.

The chain employs TRBV5-1 and TRBJ1-1, with TRBD1 matching 10 bases. The CDR3 spans 15 residues. Germline CDR1 and CDR2: SGHRS and YFSETQ. The junction had 9 bases not matched to a gene; V was cut back by 4 bases and J by 6 bases. CDR3 nucleotide sequence: TGCGCCAGCAGCAACACCGGGACAGGGGAAGCTGAAGCTTTCTTT. Translation gives CASSNTGTGEAEAFF.

The genes are TRBV28 and TRBJ2-5; a weak D match, TRBD2 (7 bases). Per germline, CDR1 MDHEN and CDR2 SYDVKM. CDR3 length: 13 amino acids. V was trimmed by 11 bases and J by 3 bases, leaving 16 bases between them. This CDR3 is CAGGGAGKETQYF. The DNA of the CDR3 is TGTGCCGGAGGGGGAGCGGGAAAAGAGACCCAGTACTTC.

The chain carries TRBV11-1 and TRBJ2-2; 7 nucleotides line up with TRBD2. The CDR3 is made up of 16 amino acids. CDR1 SGHAT and CDR2 FQDESV come from the germline V gene (reference sequence). V gave up 5 bases and J gave up 4 bases; unmatched junction bases: 10. CDR3 amino acids: CASSGRGGGATGELFF. In DNA form, the CDR3 reads TGTGCCAGCAGCGGTAGGGGCGGGGGAGCCACCGGGGAGCTGTTTTTT.

J is TRBJ2-1 and V is TRBV5-6, with TRBD1 as a possible D gene (6 bases). Germline V gene sequence: CDR1 SGHDT, CDR2 YYEEEE. The CDR3 has 13 residues. V was trimmed by 1 base and J by 7 bases, leaving 9 bases between them. The CDR3 here is CASSLPRGNEQFF. The CDR3 bases are TGTGCCAGCAGCTTGCCCAGGGGAAATGAGCAGTTCTTC.

The chain couples TRBV7-9 to TRBJ2-5; 12 bases match TRBD2. The CDR3 has 15 amino acids. CDR1 is SEHNR, CDR2 FQNEAQ, per germline (reference sequence). With V trimmed by 3 bases and J by 7 bases, 6 bases remained unmatched. CDR3 residues: CASSLTSGGLWTQYF. DNA of the CDR3: TGTGCCAGCAGCTTGACTAGCGGGGGTTTATGGACCCAGTACTTC. The variable domain in full, completed from reference TRBV7-9 and TRBJ2-5, reads DTGVSQNPRHKITKRGQNVTFRCDPISEHNRLYWYRQTLGQGPEFLTYFQNEAQLEKSRLLSDRFSAERPKGSFSTLEIQRTEQGDSAMYLCASSLTSGGLWTQYFGPGTRLLVL.

This chain uses TRBV2 with TRBJ1-1; D remains unclear. The germline CDR1 and CDR2 sequences are SNHLY and FYNNEI. This CDR3 spans 13 amino acids. Trimming removed 6 bases from V and 5 bases from J, with 13 bases in between. CDR3 loop: CASRDLSQTEAFF. The CDR3 DNA follows: TGTGCCAGCAGGGACTTGAGTCAGACTGAAGCTTTCTTT.

This sequence joins TRBV6-5 and TRBJ2-2; D unresolved. CDR1 MNHEY and CDR2 SVGAGI come from the germline V gene. The V end was cut by 1 base, the J end by 6 bases, with 6 bases between. This CDR3 is built from 13 residues. CDR3 in DNA: TGTGCCAGCAGTTACTTCAAGCCCGGGGAGCTGTTTTTT. It specifies CASSYFKPGELFF.

V is TRBV6-1 and J is TRBJ2-7, with D possibly TRBD1 on 5 matching bases. CDR1 and CDR2 from the germline V gene are MNHNS and SASEGT. V lost 2 bases to trimming and J lost 6 bases, with 14 bases between them. CDR3 size: 14 residues. CDR3 nucleotide sequence: TGTGCCAGCAGTGAATGGGGCATTTTGGCCGAGCAGTACTTC. This codes for CASSEWGILAEQYF.

The V gene is TRBV6-5, the J gene TRBJ2-5; 8 bases agree with TRBD1. This CDR3 region has 14 residues. The V gene's germline CDR1 is MNHEY and CDR2 SVGAGI. Trimming at V came to 5 bases and at J to 5 bases, leaving 7 bases not matched to a gene. The CDR3 protein is CASSPTGVGETQYF. CDR3 sequence (DNA): TGTGCCAGCAGTCCGACAGGGGTGGGCGAGACCCAGTACTTC.